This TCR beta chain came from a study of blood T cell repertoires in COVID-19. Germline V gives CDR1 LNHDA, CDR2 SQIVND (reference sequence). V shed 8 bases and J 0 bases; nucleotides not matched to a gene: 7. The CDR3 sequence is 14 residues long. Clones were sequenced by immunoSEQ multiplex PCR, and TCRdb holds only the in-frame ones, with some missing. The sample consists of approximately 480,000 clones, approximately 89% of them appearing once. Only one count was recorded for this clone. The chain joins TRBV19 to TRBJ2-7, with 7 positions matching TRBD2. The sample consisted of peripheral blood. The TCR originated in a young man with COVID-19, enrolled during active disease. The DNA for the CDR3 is TGTGCCAGTGCCCTAGGCGGGAGCTCCTACGAGCAGTACTTC. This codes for CASALGGSSYEQYF. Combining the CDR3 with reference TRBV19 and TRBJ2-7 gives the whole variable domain DGGITQSPKYLFRKEGQNVTLSCEQNLNHDAMYWYRQDPGQGLRLIYYSQIVNDFQKGDIAEGYSVSREKKESFPLTVTSAQKNPTAFYLCASALGGSSYEQYFGPGTRLTVT.